This is a list of T cell receptor beta chains from one sample in a study of blood T cell repertoires in COVID-19. Generated by immunoSEQ multiplex PCR, the TCRdb table keeps only in-frame clones and is missing some. The sample records 150,000 or so clones, roughly four fifths being singletons. Sequences were obtained from peripheral blood. These receptors were obtained from a man older than 75 with acute or convalescent COVID-19. The CDR3 runs from the conserved cysteine through the conserved F or W. A D gene is named only where the DNA matches it firmly. Rows give clone size only sometimes, using once, few, many, or a class for an expanded clone.

>TRBJ1-4|NA|TRBV6-5|NA
CASSRRGTTDEKLFF
TGTGCCAGCAGCCGAAGGGGAACCACAGATGAAAAACTGTTTTTT
>TRBJ2-3|TRBD2|TRBV19|NA
CASSSGTRGRTDTQYF
TGTGCCAGTAGTTCGGGGACTAGGGGCAGAACAGATACGCAGTATTTT
>TRBJ2-1|TRBD1|TRBV5-4|NA
CASSILDRAGNEQFF
TGTGCCAGCAGCATCCTAGACAGGGCGGGCAATGAGCAGTTCTTC
>TRBJ1-1|NA|TRBV5-1|NA
CASSLDPAAPEAFF
TGCGCCAGCAGCTTGGACCCGGCGGCACCTGAAGCTTTCTTT
>TRBJ2-7|TRBD1|TRBV15|NA
CATSFDRGPYEQYF
TGTGCCACCAGCTTCGACAGGGGGCCTTACGAGCAGTACTTC
>TRBJ2-3|NA|TRBV3-1/TRBV3-2|NA
CASSLQEYRDTQYF
TGTGCCAGCAGCCTACAGGAGTACAGGGATACGCAGTATTTT
>TRBJ2-5|TRBD2|TRBV5-1|NA
CASSFPTSGVGFQETQYF
TGCGCCAGCAGCTTCCCGACTAGCGGGGTTGGCTTCCAAGAGACCCAGTACTTC
>TRBJ2-5|TRBD1|TRBV10-1|NA
CASSTDRVQETQYF
TGCGCCAGCAGTACGGACAGGGTCCAAGAGACCCAGTACTTC
>TRBJ1-4|NA|TRBV25-1|NA
CASSEYLKRAGAFEKLFF
TGTGCCAGCAGTGAATATCTTAAGAGGGCGGGGGCGTTTGAAAAACTGTTTTTT
>TRBJ1-3|NA|TRBV7-8|NA
CASSLDGGRGNTIYF
TGTGCCAGCAGCTTAGACGGGGGGAGAGGAAACACCATATATTTT
>TRBJ2-1|NA|TRBV5-6|NA
CASSLVGRGGHEQFF
TGTGCCAGCAGCTTGGTTGGTCGTGGGGGCCATGAGCAGTTCTTC
>TRBJ2-2|NA|TRBV6-5|NA
CASRPDYTGELFF
TGTGCCAGCAGGCCCGACTACACCGGGGAGCTGTTTTTT
>TRBJ2-3|NA|TRBV5-6|NA
CASSFGGTDTQYF
TGTGCCAGCAGCTTTGGAGGGACAGATACGCAGTATTTT
>TRBJ2-1|TRBD1|TRBV5-1|NA
CASSRGQGYNEQFF
TGCGCCAGCAGCAGGGGACAGGGATACAATGAGCAGTTCTTC
>TRBJ1-1|TRBD1|TRBV7-3|NA
CASRSDRGEAFF
TGTGCCAGCAGGTCTGACAGGGGAGAAGCTTTCTTT
>TRBJ1-1|NA|TRBV2|NA
CASSLRQQNTEAFF
TGTGCCAGCAGTCTGAGACAGCAGAACACTGAAGCTTTCTTT
>TRBJ1-1|NA|TRBV5-5|NA
CASSWQVGRNTEAFF
TGTGCCAGCAGCTGGCAAGTGGGGCGGAACACTGAAGCTTTCTTT
>TRBJ1-1|NA|TRBV23-1|NA
CASSHRDNGFGNTEAFF
TGCGCCAGCAGTCACCGGGACAACGGTTTCGGTAACACTGAAGCTTTCTTT
>TRBJ2-7|TRBD2|TRBV7-2|NA
CASSFGGGGYEQYF
TGTGCCAGCAGCTTTGGCGGGGGGGGGTACGAGCAGTACTTC
>TRBJ1-5|NA|TRBV10-3|NA
CAIRDTNQPQHF
TGTGCCATCAGGGACACCAATCAGCCCCAGCATTTT
>TRBJ2-1|TRBD2|TRBV5-4|few
CASGTSGNEQFF
TGTGCTTCCGGGACTAGCGGGAATGAGCAGTTCTTC
>TRBJ2-4|TRBD2|TRBV5-4|NA
CASTMGGRRTQYF
TGTGCCAGCACCATGGGGGGGAGGAGGACTCAGTACTTC
>TRBJ1-2|NA|TRBV10-2|NA
CASSSSGVGYTF
TGCGCCAGCAGCTCGTCAGGGGTCGGCTACACCTTC
>TRBJ2-3|NA|TRBV3-1/TRBV3-2|NA
CASSQLASLDTQYF
TGTGCCAGCAGCCAACTAGCGTCTTTAGATACGCAGTATTTT
>TRBJ1-1|NA|TRBV6-6|once
CASNLQGNEAFF
TGTGCCAGCAACTTACAGGGAAATGAAGCTTTCTTT
>TRBJ1-5|NA|TRBV5-6|NA
CASSLYGGWGNQPQHF
TGTGCCAGCAGCTTGTATGGAGGTTGGGGCAATCAGCCCCAGCATTTT
>TRBJ2-7|TRBD1|TRBV5-8|NA
CASSGTGGEQYF
TGTGCCAGCAGCGGAACAGGGGGGGAGCAGTACTTC